This TCR beta chain originates from a study of glioma-infiltrating T cells after dendritic cell vaccination. In the study overall: Patients received autologous tumor lysate-pulsed dendritic cell vaccination between 2003 and 2012.

Germline CDR1 SGHTA, CDR2 FQGTGA. Germline trimming cut 6 bases from V and 2 bases from J; bases unmatched to any gene: 10. There are 15 residues in the CDR3. Amplification used 60 V beta primers and 13 J beta primers. The protocol was immunoSEQ multiplex PCR, while the TCRdb copy is restricted to in-frame clones and leaves out a portion. This table has about 92,000 clones, under 90% appearing once. The sequence came from a human donor with glioblastoma. This specimen consisted of blood, obtained before dendritic cell vaccination. This sequence joins TRBV7-3 and TRBJ2-7, with 7 bases lining up with TRBD1. CDR3 nucleotide sequence: TGTGCCAGCAGTCAACCCGAGACAGGGACCTACGAGCAGTACTTC. It translates to CASSQPETGTYEQYF.